The sample holds many counts of the clone carrying this T cell receptor beta chain. Its cognate antigen is unknown. This record belongs to a study of T-cell reconstitution after alpha-beta-depleted transplantation in children. Unique molecular identifiers were used in preparing the TCRbeta library. TCRdb re-derived calls from the PCR reads in MiXCR, one entry per CDR3 protein. The sample yields over 200,000 distinct CDR3 sequences, roughly a tenth seen once. CDR3 size: 15 residues. Trimming cost V 5 bases and J 10 bases, with 21 bases left between them. Germline CDR1 KGHSH, CDR2 LQKENI. Study-wide findings and caveats: One year post-transplant, T-cell counts and diversity were largely derived from T cells produced anew. Recipient T cells and thymic progenitors that survived gave rise to the high TCRbeta diversity observed at day 60 in some patients. Alpha-beta T cells present about two months after transplant were reported to originate from several hundred expanded graft clones.

This sequence joins TRBV18 and TRBJ2-1, with D perhaps given as TRBD1 or TRBD2 (5 bases each). This specimen consisted of PBMCs, obtained before TCRalphabeta/CD19-depleted stem cell transplant. This clonotype originated in a child under two years old with acute myeloid leukemia, due to receive a stem cell transplant. In DNA form, the CDR3 reads TGTGCCAGCTCAGGGTCCGGGACGGACCTTAAGGAGCAGTTCTTC. It yields the protein CASSGSGTDLKEQFF.